The T cell receptor (beta chain) described here comes from a study of shared clonotypes between healthy human individuals. Generated by immunoSEQ multiplex PCR, the TCRdb table keeps only in-frame clones and is missing some. The data hold 2 million to 2.5 million clones, with approximately 93% observed a single time. This CDR3 is 15 amino acids long. Germline V lookup: CDR1 SEHNR, CDR2 FQNEAQ (reference sequence). The V segment lost 2 bases and the J segment 1 base; nucleotides outside the gene matches: 1. Sequencing input: naive CD4+ T cells from PBMCs. Subset noted: CD45RA+ positively selected. V gene TRBV7-9 combines with J gene TRBJ1-5; 8 nucleotides agree with TRBD1. The sequence derives from a man between 18 and 29 years old in good health. Some clones in this sample may be carry-over from other donors' samples. CDR3 nucleotide sequence: TGTGCCAGCAGCTTAACAGGGGGAAGCAATCAGCCCCAGCATTTT. The encoded protein is CASSLTGGSNQPQHF.